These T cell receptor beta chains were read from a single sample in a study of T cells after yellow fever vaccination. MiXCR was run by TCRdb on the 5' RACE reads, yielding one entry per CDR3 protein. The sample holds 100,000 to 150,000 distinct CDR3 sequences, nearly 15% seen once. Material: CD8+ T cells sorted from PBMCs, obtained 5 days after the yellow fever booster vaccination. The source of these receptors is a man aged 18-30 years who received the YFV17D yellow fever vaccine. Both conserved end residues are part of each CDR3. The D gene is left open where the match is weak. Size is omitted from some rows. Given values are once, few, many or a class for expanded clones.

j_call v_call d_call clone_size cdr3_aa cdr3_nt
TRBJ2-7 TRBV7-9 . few CASRRASGEQYF TGTGCCAGCAGGAGGGCGTCCGGCGAGCAGTACTTC
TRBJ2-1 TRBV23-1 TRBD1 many CASPGTALYNEQFF TGCGCCAGCCCCGGGACAGCTTTATACAATGAGCAGTTCTTC
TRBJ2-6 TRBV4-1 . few CASSQRDSGANVLTF TGCGCCAGCAGCCAAAGGGACTCTGGGGCCAACGTCCTGACTTTC
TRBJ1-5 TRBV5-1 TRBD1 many CASSQWTGDQPQHF TGCGCCAGCAGCCAGTGGACAGGCGATCAGCCCCAGCATTTT
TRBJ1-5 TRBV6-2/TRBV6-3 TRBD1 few CASSQPGQHNQPQHF TGTGCCAGCAGTCAGCCGGGACAGCACAATCAGCCCCAGCATTTT
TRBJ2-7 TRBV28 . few CASQTLAGFDEQYF TGTGCCAGCCAGACCCTCGCAGGGTTCGACGAGCAGTACTTC
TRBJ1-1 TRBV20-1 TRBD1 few CSARDGSTGSTEAFF TGCAGTGCTAGAGATGGTTCGACAGGGAGTACTGAAGCTTTCTTT
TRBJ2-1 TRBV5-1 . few CASSLVGAGTYNEQFF TGCGCCAGCAGCTTGGTGGGGGCTGGTACCTACAATGAGCAGTTCTTC
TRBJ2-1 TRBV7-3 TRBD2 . CASSFSGGGLGEQFF TGTGCCAGCAGCTTTTCCGGGGGGGGTTTAGGTGAGCAGTTCTTC
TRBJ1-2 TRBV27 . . CASSETESQYYGYTF TGTGCCAGCAGTGAGACCGAGTCACAGTACTATGGCTACACCTTC
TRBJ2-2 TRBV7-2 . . CASSAPPSGELFF TGTGCCAGCAGCGCCCCCCCGTCCGGGGAGCTGTTTTTT
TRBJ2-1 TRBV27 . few CASSFGQGPFNEQFF TGTGCCAGCAGTTTTGGGCAGGGACCCTTCAATGAGCAGTTCTTC
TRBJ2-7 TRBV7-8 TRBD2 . CASSIKFTGGGSPYEQYF TGTGCCAGCAGCATCAAATTCACCGGGGGGGGATCTCCCTACGAGCAGTACTTC
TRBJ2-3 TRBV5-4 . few CASRLASASTDTQYF TGTGCCAGCAGATTGGCCAGCGCTAGCACAGATACGCAGTATTTT
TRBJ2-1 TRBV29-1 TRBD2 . CSAPLAGGNNEQFF TGCAGCGCACCACTAGCGGGGGGGAACAATGAGCAGTTCTTC
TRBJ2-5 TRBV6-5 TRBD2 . CASWTSGGYQETQYF TGTGCCAGCTGGACTAGCGGGGGATACCAAGAGACCCAGTACTTC
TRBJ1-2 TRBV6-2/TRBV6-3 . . CASNQGGDYGYTF TGTGCCAGCAACCAGGGAGGAGACTATGGCTACACCTTC
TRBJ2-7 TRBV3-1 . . CASSQDPDFYEQYF TGTGCCAGCAGCCAAGATCCCGATTTCTACGAGCAGTACTTC
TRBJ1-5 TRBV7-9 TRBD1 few CASSLGFPGQGFNQPQHF TGTGCCAGCAGCTTAGGATTCCCGGGACAGGGGTTCAATCAGCCCCAGCATTTT
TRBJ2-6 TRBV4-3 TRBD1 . CASTTRGSGANVLTF TGCGCCAGCACTACCAGGGGGTCTGGGGCCAACGTCCTGACTTTC
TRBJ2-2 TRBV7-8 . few CASSLSMGNSEGGELFF TGTGCCAGCAGCTTATCAATGGGAAACTCCGAGGGCGGGGAGCTGTTTTTT
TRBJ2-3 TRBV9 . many CASSVGGVGTDTQYF TGTGCCAGCAGCGTAGGGGGGGTTGGCACAGATACGCAGTATTTT
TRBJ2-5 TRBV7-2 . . CASSYSWGSQETQYF TGTGCCAGCAGCTACTCTTGGGGGTCCCAAGAGACCCAGTACTTC
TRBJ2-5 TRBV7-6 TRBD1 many CASSYRGNLETQYF TGTGCCAGCAGCTACAGGGGAAACCTAGAGACCCAGTACTTC
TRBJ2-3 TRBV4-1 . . CASSQVGVSQYF TGCGCCAGCAGCCAAGTGGGGGTTTCGCAGTATTTT
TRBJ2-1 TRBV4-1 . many CASSQESERGEQFF TGCGCCAGCAGCCAAGAGAGTGAACGGGGTGAGCAGTTCTTC
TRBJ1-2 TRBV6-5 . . CASSLAGGPYGYTF TGTGCCAGCAGCCTCGCGGGGGGTCCTTATGGCTACACCTTC
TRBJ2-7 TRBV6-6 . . CASSYFPNEQYF TGTGCCAGCAGTTATTTCCCCAACGAGCAGTACTTC
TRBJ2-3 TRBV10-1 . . CASSTSTTDTQYF TGCGCCAGCAGTACCAGCACCACAGATACGCAGTATTTT
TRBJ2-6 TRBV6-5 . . CASSYLSGFANVLTF TGTGCCAGCAGTTACTTGTCAGGTTTTGCCAACGTCCTGACTTTC
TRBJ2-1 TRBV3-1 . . CASSPWKGAYNEQFF TGTGCCAGCAGCCCCTGGAAGGGAGCCTACAATGAGCAGTTCTTC
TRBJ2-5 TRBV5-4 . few CASSLFSGPRQETQYF TGTGCCAGCAGCTTGTTTTCGGGACCCCGGCAAGAGACCCAGTACTTC
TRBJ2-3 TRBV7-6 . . CASSFYRDGTDTQYF TGTGCCAGCAGCTTTTACAGGGACGGCACAGATACGCAGTATTTT
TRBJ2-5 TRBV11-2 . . CASSLVGAQYF TGTGCCAGCAGCTTAGTAGGGGCCCAGTACTTC
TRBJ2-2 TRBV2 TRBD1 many CATWAGQGGTGELFF TGTGCCACCTGGGCGGGACAGGGGGGGACCGGGGAGCTGTTTTTT
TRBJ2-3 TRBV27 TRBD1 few CASSYRGSTDTQYF TGTGCCAGCAGTTACAGGGGGAGCACAGATACGCAGTATTTT
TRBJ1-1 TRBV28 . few CASRAGVEAFF TGTGCCAGCAGAGCCGGGGTCGAAGCTTTCTTT
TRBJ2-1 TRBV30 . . CAWSRESYNEQFF TGTGCCTGGTCCCGGGAGTCCTACAATGAGCAGTTCTTC
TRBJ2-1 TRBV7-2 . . CASSLLGDHEQFF TGTGCCAGCAGCCTGTTGGGGGACCATGAGCAGTTCTTC
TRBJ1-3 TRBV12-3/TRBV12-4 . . CASWGLSGNTIYF TGTGCCAGCTGGGGGCTCTCTGGAAACACCATATATTTT
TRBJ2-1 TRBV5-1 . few CASRSGGANEQFF TGCGCCAGCAGATCCGGCGGGGCCAATGAGCAGTTCTTC
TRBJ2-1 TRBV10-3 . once CAMGTQVNEQFF TGTGCCATGGGGACTCAGGTCAATGAGCAGTTCTTC
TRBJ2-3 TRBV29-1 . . CSVARGPSTDTQYF TGCAGCGTTGCACGAGGGCCTAGCACAGATACGCAGTATTTT
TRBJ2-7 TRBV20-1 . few CSAGGPSGPYEQYF TGCAGTGCTGGGGGGCCTAGCGGCCCCTACGAGCAGTACTTC
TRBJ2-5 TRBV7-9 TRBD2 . CASTSGGVETQYF TGTGCCAGCACTAGCGGGGGGGTAGAGACCCAGTACTTC
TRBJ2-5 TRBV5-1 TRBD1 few CASSLKGGGPETQYF TGCGCCAGCAGCTTGAAAGGGGGCGGCCCTGAGACCCAGTACTTC
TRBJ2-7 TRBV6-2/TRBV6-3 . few CASSNWPAIPYEQYF TGTGCCAGCAGTAACTGGCCGGCGATACCATACGAGCAGTACTTC
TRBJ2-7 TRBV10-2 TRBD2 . CASNSAGGYEQYF TGCGCCAGCAATTCAGCGGGGGGCTACGAGCAGTACTTC
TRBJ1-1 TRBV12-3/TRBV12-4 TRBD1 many CASSPGGTEAFF TGTGCCAGCAGTCCAGGGGGCACTGAAGCTTTCTTT
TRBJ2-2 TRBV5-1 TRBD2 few CASSPTSGGTGELFF TGCGCCAGCAGTCCCACTAGCGGGGGGACCGGGGAGCTGTTTTTT
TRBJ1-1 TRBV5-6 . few CASSWANTEAFF TGTGCCAGCAGCTGGGCGAACACTGAAGCTTTCTTT
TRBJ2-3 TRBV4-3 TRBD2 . CASSQAGPGTSGGHSTDTQYF TGCGCCAGCAGCCAAGCAGGGCCCGGGACTAGCGGGGGCCACAGCACAGATACGCAGTATTTT
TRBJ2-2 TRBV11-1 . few CASDCVPRAGLTGELFF TGTGCCAGCGACTGTGTACCTCGGGCAGGGCTCACCGGGGAGCTGTTTTTT